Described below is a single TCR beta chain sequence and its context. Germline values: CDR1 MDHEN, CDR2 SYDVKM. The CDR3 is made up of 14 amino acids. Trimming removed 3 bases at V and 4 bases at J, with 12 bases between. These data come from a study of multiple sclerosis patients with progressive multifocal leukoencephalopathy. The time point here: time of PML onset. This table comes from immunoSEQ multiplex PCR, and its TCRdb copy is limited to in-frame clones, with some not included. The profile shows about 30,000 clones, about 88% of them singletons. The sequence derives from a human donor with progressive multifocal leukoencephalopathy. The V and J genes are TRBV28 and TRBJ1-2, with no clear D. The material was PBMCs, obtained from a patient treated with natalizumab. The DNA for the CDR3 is TGTGCCAGCAGTTTGAGGGCGGAGATCTATGGCTACACCTTC. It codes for CASSLRAEIYGYTF.